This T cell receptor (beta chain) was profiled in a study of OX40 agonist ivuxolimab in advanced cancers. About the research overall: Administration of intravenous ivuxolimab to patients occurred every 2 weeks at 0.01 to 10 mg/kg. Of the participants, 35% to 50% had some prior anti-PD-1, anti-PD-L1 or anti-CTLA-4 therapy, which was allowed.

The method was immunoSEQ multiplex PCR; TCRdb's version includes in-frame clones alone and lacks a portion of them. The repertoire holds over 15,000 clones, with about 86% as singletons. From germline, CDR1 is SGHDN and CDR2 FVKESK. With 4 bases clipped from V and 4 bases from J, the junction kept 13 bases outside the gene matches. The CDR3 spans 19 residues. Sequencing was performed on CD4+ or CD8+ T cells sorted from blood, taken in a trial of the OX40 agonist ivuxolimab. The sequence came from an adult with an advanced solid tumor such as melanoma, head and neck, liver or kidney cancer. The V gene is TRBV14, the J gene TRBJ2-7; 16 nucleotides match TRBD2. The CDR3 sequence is CASSPFPGLAGGPTYEQYF. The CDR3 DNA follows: TGTGCCAGCAGCCCATTCCCGGGACTAGCGGGAGGGCCAACATACGAGCAGTACTTC.